This TCR beta chain derives from a study of blood T cell repertoires in COVID-19. Resolution of symptoms, clearance, or two negative PCRs was present in recovered Cohort 3 donors. This clone was counted a few times. Germline CDR1 is SQVTM and CDR2 is ANQGSEA. CDR3 length: 14 amino acids. Trimming removed 6 bases at V and 0 bases at J, with 14 bases between. Profiling relied on immunoSEQ multiplex PCR, and the TCRdb table lists in-frame clones only, not all of them. Among 490,000 or so clones listed, more than 85% were seen once. This chain uses TRBV29-1 with TRBJ1-1; D possibly corresponds to TRBD1 (5 bases). Sequencing used PBMCs or T cells enriched from blood (not recorded which). The origin of this receptor is a woman in her fifties or sixties who had recovered from COVID-19. CDR3 coding DNA: TGCAGCGTCCAGACAGACCCTATGAACACTGAAGCTTTCTTT. Translating gives CSVQTDPMNTEAFF.